This TCR beta chain was observed in a study of technical replicates of blood from a few donors (dated by TCRdb to the late 2010s). On this clone itself: The target of this receptor is not known. Base-call qualities are not available, and no considerably larger clone is one nucleotide away.

Libraries were constructed by the immunoSEQ multiplex PCR assay. TCRdb's version of the immuneACCESS table is confined to in-frame rearrangements and falls short of the full clone set. An unresolved V gene accounts for under half of the shortfall where checked; the remainder is of unknown origin. The sample includes some 57,000 clones, with around 97% observed a single time. The ten largest clones capture 0.19% of the sample. Sequenced sample: T cells isolated from PBMCs. The clonotype was recovered from a human donor in good health.

The CDR3 amino acid sequence is: CASRKIQGSYEQYF. The DNA reads as follows: TGTGCCAGCAGGAAGATCCAGGGTTCCTACGAGCAGTACTTC. The V and J segments used are TRBV28 and TRBJ2-7; a weak D assignment points to TRBD1 (5 bases agree). CDR1 MDHEN and CDR2 SYDVKM were looked up in the germline V gene. Cut back by 6 bases and 1 base, the V and J ends lie 13 bases apart. From the cysteine up to the phenylalanine, the CDR3 has a length of 14 residues. The DNA shown is the 42-base CDR3, in frame from base 1.